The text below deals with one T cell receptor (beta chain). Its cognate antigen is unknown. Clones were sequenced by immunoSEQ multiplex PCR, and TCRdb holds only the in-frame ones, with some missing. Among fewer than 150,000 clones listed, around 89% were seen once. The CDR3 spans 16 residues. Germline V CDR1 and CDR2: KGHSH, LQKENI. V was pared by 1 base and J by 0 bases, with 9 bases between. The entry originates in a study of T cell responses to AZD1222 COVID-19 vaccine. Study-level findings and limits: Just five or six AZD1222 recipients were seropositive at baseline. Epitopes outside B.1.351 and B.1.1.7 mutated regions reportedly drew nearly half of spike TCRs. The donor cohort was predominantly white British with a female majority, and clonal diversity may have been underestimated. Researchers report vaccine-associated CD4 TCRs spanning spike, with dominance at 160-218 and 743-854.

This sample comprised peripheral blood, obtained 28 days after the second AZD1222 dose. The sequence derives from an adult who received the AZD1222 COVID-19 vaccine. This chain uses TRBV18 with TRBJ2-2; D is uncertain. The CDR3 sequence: CASSPRTTANTGELFF. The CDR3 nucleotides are TGTGCCAGCTCACCACGAACAACAGCGAACACCGGGGAGCTGTTTTTT.